One sample yielded the 10 T cell receptor beta chains listed below, sequenced in a study of CD8 T cells in Susac syndrome. RNA amounts of 0.5 to 1 ug underwent reverse transcription with random hexamers. Each CDR3 protein gets one entry after TCRdb re-called the immunoSEQ multiplex PCR reads with MiXCR. The sample shows some 260,000 distinct CDR3 sequences, over 85% of them seen only once. The sequenced sample was CD4+ T cells from PBMCs. The receptors come from a human donor with multiple sclerosis.

This clonotype was seen only a few times. V is TRBV6-1 and J is TRBJ2-3, with D possibly TRBD2 on 6 matching bases. There are 19 residues in the CDR3. The germline V and J ends were trimmed by 6 bases and 3 bases, with 28 bases remaining between them. CDR1 is MNHNS and CDR2 is SASEGT in the germline V gene. The CDR3 here is CASSTPSSFRLGGTDTQYF. CDR3 sequence (DNA): TGTGCCAGCAGCACCCCCTCTTCCTTTAGACTCGGGGGTACAGATACGCAGTATTTT.

This rearrangement joins TRBV29-1 to TRBJ2-7; perhaps TRBD1 as D (7 bases). CDR1 is SQVTM, CDR2 ANQGSEA, per germline. This CDR3 comprises 13 residues. Trimming cost V 5 bases and J 7 bases, with 18 bases left between them. The CDR3 loop is CSVWQGGMREQYF. The CDR3 DNA reads TGCAGCGTTTGGCAGGGGGGAATGAGGGAGCAGTACTTC.

The chain uses TRBV20-1 and TRBJ2-3; maybe TRBD1 (6 bases). Trimming took off 7 bases at V and 3 bases at J, with 20 bases between the two ends. CDR1 and CDR2 from the germline V gene are DFQATT and SNEGSKA (reference sequence). This CDR3 is 15 amino acids long. CDR3 sequence reads: CSGRGQGSGTDTQYF. CDR3 in DNA: TGCAGTGGGAGAGGTCAGGGGAGTGGAACAGATACGCAGTATTTT.

CDR3 DNA sequence: TGTGCCAGCAGCCCCGAAGACCACCAACTCCAGGGAGTTGGCTACACCTTC. It translates to CASSPEDHQLQGVGYTF. The chain couples TRBV5-4 to TRBJ1-2; perhaps TRBD1 as D (5 bases). This CDR3 contains 17 residues. V was shortened by 4 bases and J by 7 bases, with 26 bases between the two germline ends. Germline V gene sequence: CDR1 SGHNT, CDR2 YYREEE (reference sequence).

The CDR3 region has the DNA TGTGCCATTTCTAGCGGGGGACCTAACCAAGAGACCCAGTACTTC. Encoded protein: CAISSGGPNQETQYF. V is TRBV10-3 and J is TRBJ2-5, with 10 bases lining up with TRBD2. V shed 9 bases and J 0 bases; nucleotides not matched to a gene: 7. The CDR3 spans 15 residues. Germline V gene data show CDR1 as ENHRY and CDR2 as SYGVKD.

This sequence joins TRBV24-1 and TRBJ2-1, with D hard to call. The CDR3 has 16 amino acids. Germline CDR1 is KGHDR and CDR2 is SFDVKD. The V gene lost 7 bases and the J gene lost 6 bases, with 21 bases spanning the gap. The CDR3 DNA is TGTGCCACCAGCGCCGCGCTCCAACCCTTGGGCAATGAGCAGTTCTTC. Protein product: CATSAALQPLGNEQFF.

The rearrangement links TRBV12-3 or TRBV12-4 to TRBJ2-5, with 9 bases matching TRBD1. CDR3 length equals 16 residues. Unmatched junction bases numbered 12, after V lost 6 bases and J lost 4 bases. For the CDR3, the DNA is TGTGCCAGCAGCGCACGAACAGGGGGCCGAGGAGAGACCCAGTACTTC. Its translation: CASSARTGGRGETQYF.

This chain uses TRBV5-6 with TRBJ1-5; TRBD1 agrees at 7 bases. CDR1 is SGHDT and CDR2 is YYEEEE in the germline V gene. The ends lost 1 base at V and 9 bases at J; junction bases unmatched: 10. The CDR3 totals 15 residues. The CDR3 region is CASSLRGLGDLPQHF. CDR3 nucleotide sequence: TGTGCCAGCAGCTTGAGGGGGCTAGGGGATCTGCCCCAGCATTTT. Full variable domain (outside the CDR3, taken from reference TRBV5-6 and TRBJ1-5): DAGVTQSPTHLIKTRGQQVTLRCSPKSGHDTVSWYQQALGQGPQFIFQYYEEEERQRGNFPDRFSGHQFPNYSSELNVNALLLGDSALYLCASSLRGLGDLPQHFGDGTRLSIL.

The gene calls are TRBV7-7 and TRBJ2-3; the match to TRBD2 covers 10 bases. The CDR3 extends over 15 amino acids. The V gene's germline CDR1 is SSHAT and CDR2 FNYEAQ (reference sequence). V trimming: 5 bases; J trimming: 5 bases; junction bases outside the gene matches: 7. CDR3 sequence reads: CASSRGAGGQDTQYF. CDR3 coding DNA: TGTGCCAGCAGCCGGGGAGCGGGGGGGCAAGATACGCAGTATTTT.

The J gene is TRBJ2-7, the V gene TRBV7-9; D is perhaps TRBD2 (5 bases). The V end was cut by 8 bases, the J end by 3 bases, with 14 bases between. CDR1 and CDR2 from the germline V gene are SEHNR and FQNEAQ (reference sequence). CDR3 size: 13 residues. The CDR3 is CASALAGLYEQYF. In DNA, the CDR3 is TGTGCCAGCGCTCTGGCGGGCCTCTACGAGCAGTACTTC.